This T cell receptor (beta chain) came from a study of T cell responses to AZD1222 COVID-19 vaccine. Trimming took 5 bases from V and 4 from J, leaving 10 bases between them. The V gene's germline CDR1 is LNHDA and CDR2 SQIVND (reference sequence). The CDR3 runs to 13 residues. Sequencing used immunoSEQ multiplex PCR; TCRdb keeps in-frame clones, though not all of them. The table shows about 150,000 clones, with 90% to 95% occurring only once. V is TRBV19 and J is TRBJ2-3; tentative D call: TRBD2 (6 bases). Sequences were derived from peripheral blood, sampled 28 days after the second AZD1222 dose. This receptor was obtained from an adult who received the AZD1222 COVID-19 vaccine. The CDR3 DNA reads TGTGCCAGTAGTTTAGCGGCCTCAGATACGCAGTATTTT. It specifies CASSLAASDTQYF. The variable domain in full, completed from reference TRBV19 and TRBJ2-3, reads DGGITQSPKYLFRKEGQNVTLSCEQNLNHDAMYWYRQDPGQGLRLIYYSQIVNDFQKGDIAEGYSVSREKKESFPLTVTSAQKNPTAFYLCASSLAASDTQYFGPGTRLTVL.